This T cell receptor (beta chain) stems from a study of Ad26.COV2.S vaccination and SARS-CoV-2 variants. Study results and caveats: Total T cell responses were possibly underestimated by TCR breadth and depth analyses.

Treatment reported: 15 to 20 received Ad26.COV2.S at low or high dose, single or two shots; several received placebo; per-sample allocation not given. It was on day 63 after the first vaccine or placebo injection that samples were taken. Vaccine was an Ad26 vector expressing Wuhan-strain SARS-CoV-2 spike. Concerning this clone: Its target is not known.

CDR1 is SGHRS and CDR2 is YFSETQ in the germline V gene. The CDR3 runs 13 residues. V gave up 2 bases and J gave up 2 bases, with 8 bases separating them. Some clones are missing from TCRdb's copy, which holds only in-frame ones; the method was immunoSEQ multiplex PCR. The sample records 440,000 or so clones, roughly 87% being singletons. The receptor was derived from a person aged 18-65 years who received the Ad26.COV2.S COVID-19 vaccine or a placebo. The sample here was peripheral blood, taken in a trial of Ad26.COV2.S vaccine versus placebo. The rearrangement links TRBV5-1 to TRBJ2-7, with D tentatively TRBD1 (5 bases). CDR3 nucleotides: TGCGCCAGCAGCTTCACAGGAGCCTACGAGCAGTACTTC. Encoded protein: CASSFTGAYEQYF.